This T cell receptor (beta chain) comes out of a study of T cell responses to AZD1222 COVID-19 vaccine (dated by TCRdb to 2020 to 2023). Broadly, across the study: AZD1222 recipients with second doses at about 4 weeks or about 12 weeks were pooled, because spike-specific TCR depth and breadth did not differ between schedules. TCR sequencing was performed for 230 to 250 trial participants, of whom some 200 were given two doses of AZD1222 and around 26 were given two doses of MenACWY control vaccine. Trial participants were enrolled by age into 18-55, 56-69 and 70-plus year subgroups, with roughly 150, 30 and 60 TCR-sequenced participants respectively.

Sample time point, as interpreted from the label and publication: baseline before first vaccination. Vaccinee samples were obtained from the UK trials COV001 and COV002, which included a single-blind randomized controlled phase 2/3 trial of AZD1222 (ChAdOx1 nCoV-19) in healthy adults. For TCRbeta chain sequencing, PBMC samples were collected from trial participants at day 0 and at day 28 after the second dose. Based on the germline V gene (reference sequence), the CDR1 and CDR2 sequences are SEHNR and FQNEAQ. Inclusive of the bounding cysteine and phenylalanine, the CDR3 is 15 residues long. Of all the DNA, just the CDR3 is kept, 45 bases in frame from base 1. The V end loses 2 bases and the J end loses 6 bases, and a stretch of 13 bases separates them. A word on this clone: The target of this receptor is not known. Qualities for individual bases were not recorded, and no much larger clone is one base off.

The CDR3 regions of human TCRbeta chains were analyzed by immunosequencing. As for how the authors treated the data: Repertoire TCRs were checked for matches against a reference library of SARS-CoV-2-specific TCRs that had been generated using the MIRA antigen-specificity platform. Breadth was defined as the fraction of unique TCRs that were SARS-CoV-2-associated, and depth was defined as the fraction of total T cells that were SARS-CoV-2-associated. Each spike-specific TCR was assigned to its reactive spike region and to a CD4 or CD8 class using the MIRA data. Log10-transformed breadth and depth values were compared by one-way ANOVA with Sidak's multiple comparisons tests. TCRdb carries this immuneACCESS record with in-frame sequences only. Its versions omit some clonotypes, under half of them owing to an unresolved V gene in the studies checked, with the rest unexplained. For V, J and clone size, that table is used; D and trimming come from the DNA. For this sample the table gives about 110,000 clones, of which 80% to 85% were detected only once. 9.4% of the sample lies in the top ten.

Overall results and qualifications from the work: Because no day 14 peak-response samples were available, repertoires were characterized only after the peak T cell response. Only a handful of AZD1222 recipients were SARS-CoV-2 seropositive at baseline, limiting conclusions about previously exposed vaccinees. In the small 56-69-year group, the increase in depth fell short of significance, most likely because of low power. Spike-specific TCR breadth and depth rose significantly after two AZD1222 doses compared with day 0 and with MenACWY recipients. Participants were mostly white British, with more females than males. The authors suggested clonal diversity may have been underestimated. Epitopes outside the regions mutated in the B.1.351 and B.1.1.7 variants were reportedly recognized by nearly half of the unique spike-specific TCRs. The vaccine-associated CD4 TCRs covered the entire spike protein, and the dominant responses fell in regions 160-218 and 743-854.

The chain joins TRBV7-9 to TRBJ2-2; the D region possibly corresponds to TRBD2 (5 bases align). The input for sequencing was peripheral blood, taken on day 0 of AZD1222 vaccination. The sequence was obtained from an adult in good health. The DNA is as follows: TGTGCCAGCAGCTTACGGGGAGTGATGGCCGGGGAGCTGTTTTTT. Translated, this is CASSLRGVMAGELFF. Where the CDR3 stops, the reference TRBV7-9 and TRBJ2-2 genes take over; the full variable domain is DTGVSQNPRHKITKRGQNVTFRCDPISEHNRLYWYRQTLGQGPEFLTYFQNEAQLEKSRLLSDRFSAERPKGSFSTLEIQRTEQGDSAMYLCASSLRGVMAGELFFGEGSRLTVL.